The entry below gives a single T cell receptor (beta chain) sequence along with its context. Its antigen is undetermined. The CDR3 is 13 amino acids. From germline, CDR1 is SGHRS and CDR2 YFSETQ. V was trimmed by 2 bases and J by 7 bases, leaving 9 bases between them. The record originates from a study of CD8+ T cells in alopecia areata. The study's findings and limits: Clonality in lesional scalp, especially alopecia totalis/universalis, exceeded that of normal scalp.

CD4+ cells of a handful of patients were further sorted as CD25+CD127-. Sequencing used cDNA as its template, made by extracting RNA and reverse transcribing it. Profiled with immunoSEQ multiplex PCR; TCRdb holds only in-frame clones, not every one. The table records around 8,400 clones, approximately 70% of them present only once. The sequenced sample was CD4+ Tregs sorted from blood. This TCR was recovered from a human donor with alopecia areata. The chain is built from TRBV5-1 and TRBJ1-4; D not certain. CDR3 sequence reads: CASSLGPREKLFF. The CDR3 DNA follows: TGCGCCAGCAGCTTAGGGCCACGTGAAAAACTGTTTTTT.